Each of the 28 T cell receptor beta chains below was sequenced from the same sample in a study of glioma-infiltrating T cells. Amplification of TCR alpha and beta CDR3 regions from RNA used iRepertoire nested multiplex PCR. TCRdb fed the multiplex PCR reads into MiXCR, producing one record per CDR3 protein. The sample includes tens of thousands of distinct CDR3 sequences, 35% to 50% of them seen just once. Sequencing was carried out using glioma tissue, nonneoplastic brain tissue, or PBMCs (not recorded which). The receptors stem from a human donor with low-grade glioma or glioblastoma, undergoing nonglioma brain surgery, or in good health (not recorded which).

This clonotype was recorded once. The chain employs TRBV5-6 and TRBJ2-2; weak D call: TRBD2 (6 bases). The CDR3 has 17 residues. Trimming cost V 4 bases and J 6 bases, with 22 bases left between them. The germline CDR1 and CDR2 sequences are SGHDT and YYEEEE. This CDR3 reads CASSPRERGRFSGELFF. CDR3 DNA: TGTGCCAGCAGCCCCCGGGAGAGAGGGCGTTTCTCCGGGGAGCTGTTTTTT.

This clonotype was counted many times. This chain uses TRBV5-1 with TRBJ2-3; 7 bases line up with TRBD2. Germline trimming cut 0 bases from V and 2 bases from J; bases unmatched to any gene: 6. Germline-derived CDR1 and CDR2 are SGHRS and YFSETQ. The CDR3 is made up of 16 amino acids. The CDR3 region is CASSLARSGNTDTQYF. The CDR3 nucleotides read TGCGCCAGCAGCTTGGCCCGAAGCGGGAACACAGATACGCAGTATTTT.

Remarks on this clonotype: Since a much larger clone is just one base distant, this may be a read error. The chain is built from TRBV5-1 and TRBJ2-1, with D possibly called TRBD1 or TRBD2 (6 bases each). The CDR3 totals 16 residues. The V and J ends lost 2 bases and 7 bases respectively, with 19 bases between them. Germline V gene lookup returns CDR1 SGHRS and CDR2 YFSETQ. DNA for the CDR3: TGCGCCAGCAGCTTACTAACTAGCAGGGGACGAAATGAGCAGTTCTTC. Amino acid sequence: CASSLLTSRGRNEQFF.

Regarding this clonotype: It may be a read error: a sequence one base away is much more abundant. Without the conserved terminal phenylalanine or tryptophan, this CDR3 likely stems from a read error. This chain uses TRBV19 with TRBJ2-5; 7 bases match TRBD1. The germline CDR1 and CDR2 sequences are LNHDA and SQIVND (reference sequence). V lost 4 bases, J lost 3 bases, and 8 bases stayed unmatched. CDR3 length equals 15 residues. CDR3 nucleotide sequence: TGTGCCAGTAGTACGCCCGGGACAGCAAAAGAGACCCAGTACTCC. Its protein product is CASSTPGTAKETQYS.

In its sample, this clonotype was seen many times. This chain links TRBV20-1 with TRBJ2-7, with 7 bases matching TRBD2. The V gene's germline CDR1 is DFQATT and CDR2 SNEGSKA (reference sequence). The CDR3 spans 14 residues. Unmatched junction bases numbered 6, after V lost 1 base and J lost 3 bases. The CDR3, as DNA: TGCAGTGCTAGAGTTGCGGGAGAGGTCTACGAGCAGTACTTC. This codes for CSARVAGEVYEQYF.

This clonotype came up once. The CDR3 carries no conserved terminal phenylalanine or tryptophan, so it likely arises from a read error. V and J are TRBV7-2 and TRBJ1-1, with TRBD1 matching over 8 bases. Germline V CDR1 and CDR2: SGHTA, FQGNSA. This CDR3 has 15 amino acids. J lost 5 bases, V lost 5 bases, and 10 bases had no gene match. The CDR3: CASSLRDRSGTEAFL. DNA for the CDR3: TGTGCCAGCAGCCTCCGGGACAGGTCAGGTACTGAAGCTTTCCTT.

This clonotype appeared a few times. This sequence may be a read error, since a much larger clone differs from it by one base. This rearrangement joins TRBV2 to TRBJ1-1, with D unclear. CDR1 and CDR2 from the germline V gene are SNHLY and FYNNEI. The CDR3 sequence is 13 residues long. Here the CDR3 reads CVSSMRVNTEAFF. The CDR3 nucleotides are TGTGTCAGCAGCATGAGGGTAAACACTGAAGCTTTCTTT.

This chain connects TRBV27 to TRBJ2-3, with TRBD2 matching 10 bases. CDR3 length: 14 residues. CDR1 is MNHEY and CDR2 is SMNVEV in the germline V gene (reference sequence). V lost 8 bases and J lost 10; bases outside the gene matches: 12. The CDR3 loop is CASGVAGGTDAQYF. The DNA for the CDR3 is TGTGCCAGCGGGGTAGCGGGGGGCACGGATGCGCAGTATTTT.

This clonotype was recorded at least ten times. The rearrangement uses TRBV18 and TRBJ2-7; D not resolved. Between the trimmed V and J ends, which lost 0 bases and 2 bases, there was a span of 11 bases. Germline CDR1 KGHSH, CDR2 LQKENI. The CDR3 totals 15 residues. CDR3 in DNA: TGTGCCAGCTCACCACCGATCAGCGAGGCCTACGAGCAGTACTTC. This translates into CASSPPISEAYEQYF.

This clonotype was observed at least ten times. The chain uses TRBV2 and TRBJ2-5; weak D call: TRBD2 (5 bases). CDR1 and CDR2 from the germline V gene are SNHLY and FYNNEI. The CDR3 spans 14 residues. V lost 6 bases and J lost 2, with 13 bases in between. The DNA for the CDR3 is TGTGCCAGCAGGGTCCTAGCCATACAAGAGACCCAGTACTTC. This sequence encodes CASRVLAIQETQYF.

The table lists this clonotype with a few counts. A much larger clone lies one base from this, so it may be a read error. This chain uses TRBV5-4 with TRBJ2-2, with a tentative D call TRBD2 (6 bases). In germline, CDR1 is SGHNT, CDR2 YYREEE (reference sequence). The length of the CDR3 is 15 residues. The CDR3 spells CACSLASANTGELFF. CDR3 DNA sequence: TGTGCCTGCAGCTTGGCTAGCGCCAACACCGGGGAGCTGTTTTTT.

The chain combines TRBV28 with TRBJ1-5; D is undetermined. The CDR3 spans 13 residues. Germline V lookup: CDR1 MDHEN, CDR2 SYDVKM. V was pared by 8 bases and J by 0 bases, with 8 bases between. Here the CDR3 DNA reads TGTGCCAGCTCGTTTTATAGCAATCAGCCCCAGCATTTT. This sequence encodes CASSFYSNQPQHF.

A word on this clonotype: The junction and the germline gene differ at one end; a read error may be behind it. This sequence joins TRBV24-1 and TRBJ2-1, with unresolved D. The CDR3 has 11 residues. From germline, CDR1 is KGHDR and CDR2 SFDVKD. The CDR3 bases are TGTGCCACCAGCGCCCTAAATGAGCAGTCCTTC. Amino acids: CATSALNEQSF.

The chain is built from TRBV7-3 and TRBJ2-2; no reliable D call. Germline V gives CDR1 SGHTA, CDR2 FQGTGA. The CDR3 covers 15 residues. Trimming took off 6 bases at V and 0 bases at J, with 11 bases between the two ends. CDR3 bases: TGTGCCAGCAGGGCCCCAGGCCCGAACACCGGGGAGCTGTTTTTT. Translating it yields CASRAPGPNTGELFF. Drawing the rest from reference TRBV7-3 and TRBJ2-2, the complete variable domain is GAGVSQTPSNKVTEKGKYVELRCDPISGHTALYWYRQSLGQGPEFLIYFQGTGAADDSGLPNDRFFAVRPEGSVSTLKIQRTERGDSAVYLCASRAPGPNTGELFFGEGSRLTVL.

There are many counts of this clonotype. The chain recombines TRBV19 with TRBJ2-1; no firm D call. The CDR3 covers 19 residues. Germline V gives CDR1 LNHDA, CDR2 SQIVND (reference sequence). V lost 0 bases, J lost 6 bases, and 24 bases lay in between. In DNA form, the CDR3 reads TGTGCCAGTAGTATAGATAAGGTTGCAGTAGTTCATTCCCGCAATGAGCAGTTCTTC. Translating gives CASSIDKVAVVHSRNEQFF.

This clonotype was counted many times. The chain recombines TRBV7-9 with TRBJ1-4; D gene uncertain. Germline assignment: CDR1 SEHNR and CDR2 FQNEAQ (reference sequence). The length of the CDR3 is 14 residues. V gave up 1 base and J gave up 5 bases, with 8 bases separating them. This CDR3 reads CASSLGQDNEKLFF. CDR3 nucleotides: TGTGCCAGCAGCTTAGGGCAGGACAATGAAAAACTGTTTTTT.

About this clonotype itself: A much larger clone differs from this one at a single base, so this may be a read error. This CDR3 is CASSTRQAGTQYF. The CDR3 nucleotides are TGCGCCAGCAGCACTAGACAGGCAGGTACGCAGTATTTT. The rearrangement links TRBV5-1 to TRBJ2-3, with a possible D match to TRBD1 (6 bases). Germline CDR1 SGHRS, CDR2 YFSETQ. The V gene lost 4 bases and the J gene lost 8 bases, with 14 bases spanning the gap. CDR3 length equals 13 residues. Using reference TRBV5-1 and TRBJ2-3 for the parts outside the CDR3, the full variable domain is KAGVTQTPRYLIKTRGQQVTLSCSPISGHRSVSWYQQTPGQGLQFLFEYFSETQRNKGNFPGRFSGRQFSNSRSEMNVSTLELGDSALYLCASSTRQAGTQYFGPGTRLTVL.

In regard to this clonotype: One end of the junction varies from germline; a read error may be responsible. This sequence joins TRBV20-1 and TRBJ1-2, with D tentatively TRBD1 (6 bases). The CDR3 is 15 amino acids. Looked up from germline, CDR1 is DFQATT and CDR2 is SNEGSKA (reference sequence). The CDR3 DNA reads TGCAGTGCTAGAGAACCCAGGGGCGCAACCTGTGGCCACACCTTC. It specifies CSAREPRGATCGHTF.

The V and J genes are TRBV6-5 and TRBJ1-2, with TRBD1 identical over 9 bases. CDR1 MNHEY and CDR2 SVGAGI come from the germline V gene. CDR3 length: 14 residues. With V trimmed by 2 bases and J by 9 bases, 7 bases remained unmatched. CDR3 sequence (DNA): TGTGCCAGCAGTTACAAGACAGGGGGACGTAGCTACACCTTC. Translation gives CASSYKTGGRSYTF.

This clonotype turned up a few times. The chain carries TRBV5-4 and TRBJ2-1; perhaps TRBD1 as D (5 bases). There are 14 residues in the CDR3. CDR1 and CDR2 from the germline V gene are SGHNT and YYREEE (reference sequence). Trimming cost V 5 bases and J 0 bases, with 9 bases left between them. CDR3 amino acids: CASRDRSSYNEQFF. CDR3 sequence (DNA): TGTGCCAGCAGAGACAGAAGCTCCTACAATGAGCAGTTCTTC.

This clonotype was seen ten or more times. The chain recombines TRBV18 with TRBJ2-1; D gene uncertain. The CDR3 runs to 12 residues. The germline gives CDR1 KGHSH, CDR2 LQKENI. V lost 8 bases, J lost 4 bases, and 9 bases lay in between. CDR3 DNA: TGTGCCAGCGCGCCGGAATACAATGAGCAGTTCTTC. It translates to CASAPEYNEQFF.

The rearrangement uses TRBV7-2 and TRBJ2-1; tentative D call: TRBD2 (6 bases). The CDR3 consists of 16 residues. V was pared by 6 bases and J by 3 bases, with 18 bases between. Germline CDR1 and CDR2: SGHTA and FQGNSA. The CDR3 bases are TGTGCCAGCAGAGCCCAGGTGGGACTTGGCTACAATGAGCAGTTCTTC. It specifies CASRAQVGLGYNEQFF.

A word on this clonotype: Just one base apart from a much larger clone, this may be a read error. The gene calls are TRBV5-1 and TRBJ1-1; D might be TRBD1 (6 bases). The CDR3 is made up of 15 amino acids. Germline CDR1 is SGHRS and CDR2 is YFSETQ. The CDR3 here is CPSSLVSGADTEAFF. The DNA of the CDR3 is TGCCCCAGCAGCTTGGTTTCGGGGGCGGACACTGAAGCTTTCTTT.

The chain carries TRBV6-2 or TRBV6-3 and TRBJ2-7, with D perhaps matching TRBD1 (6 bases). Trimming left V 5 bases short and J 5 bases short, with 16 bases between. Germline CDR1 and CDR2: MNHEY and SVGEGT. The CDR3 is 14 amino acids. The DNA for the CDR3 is TGTGCCAGCAGTCAGGGGCTTGGGGCCAACGAGCAGTACTTC. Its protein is CASSQGLGANEQYF.

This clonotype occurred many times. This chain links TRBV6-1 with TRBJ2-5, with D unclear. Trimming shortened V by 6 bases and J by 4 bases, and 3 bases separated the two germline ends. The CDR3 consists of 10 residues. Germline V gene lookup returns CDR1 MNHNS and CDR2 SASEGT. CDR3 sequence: CASRTETQYF. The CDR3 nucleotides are TGTGCCAGCAGGACAGAGACCCAGTACTTC.

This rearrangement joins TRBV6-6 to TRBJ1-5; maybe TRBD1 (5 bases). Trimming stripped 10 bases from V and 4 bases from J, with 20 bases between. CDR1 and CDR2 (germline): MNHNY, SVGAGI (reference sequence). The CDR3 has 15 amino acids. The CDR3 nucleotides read TGTGCCATCGGAGGCGGCAGGGACGGGAATCAGCCCCAGCATTTT. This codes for CAIGGGRDGNQPQHF.

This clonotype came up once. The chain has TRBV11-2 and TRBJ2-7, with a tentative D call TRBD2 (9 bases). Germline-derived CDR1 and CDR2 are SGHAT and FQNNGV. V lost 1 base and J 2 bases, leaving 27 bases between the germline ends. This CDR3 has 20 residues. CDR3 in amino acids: CASSLGLGQVRLAATYEQYF. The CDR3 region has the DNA TGTGCCAGCAGCTTAGGATTGGGACAGGTCAGACTAGCGGCTACCTACGAGCAGTACTTC.

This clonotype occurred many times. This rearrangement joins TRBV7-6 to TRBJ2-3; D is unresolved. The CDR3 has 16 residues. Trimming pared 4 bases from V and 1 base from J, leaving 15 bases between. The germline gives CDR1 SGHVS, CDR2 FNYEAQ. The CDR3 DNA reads TGTGCCAGCAGCTCAAGCTTCGGTGTAGGCACAGATACGCAGTATTTT. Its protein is CASSSSFGVGTDTQYF.